These 26 T cell receptor beta chains originate from one sample sequenced in a study of early T cells in non-severe SARS-CoV-2 infection. TCRdb analysed the 5' RACE reads with MiXCR anew, one entry per CDR3 protein. Among 80,000 to 100,000 distinct CDR3 sequences listed, 12% were seen once. Sequenced material: whole blood. Receptor source: an adult who was a healthcare worker with PCR-confirmed SARS-CoV-2 infection or an uninfected control (not recorded which).

In its sample, this clonotype was seen a few times. The genes are TRBV2 and TRBJ1-1; weak D call: TRBD1 (6 bases). This CDR3 region has 14 residues. Per the germline V gene, CDR1 is SNHLY and CDR2 is FYNNEI. Trimming removed 6 bases at V and 3 bases at J, with 14 bases between. This CDR3 is CASRVTGWDTEAFF. In DNA, the CDR3 is TGTGCCAGCAGGGTGACAGGTTGGGACACTGAAGCTTTCTTT. The full variable domain, its missing parts supplied by reference TRBV2 and TRBJ1-1, is EPEVTQTPSHQVTQMGQEVILRCVPISNHLYFYWYRQILGQKVEFLVSFYNNEISEKSEIFDDQFSVERPDGSNFTLKIRSTKLEDSAMYFCASRVTGWDTEAFFGQGTRLTVV.

This clonotype was seen repeatedly, ten times or more. This chain links TRBV6-1 with TRBJ2-1, with TRBD1 matching over 7 bases. Germline V gene data show CDR1 as MNHNS and CDR2 as SASEGT. V lost 7 bases and J lost 9; bases outside the gene matches: 6. There are 12 residues in the CDR3. CDR3 in amino acids: CASMGQLGEQFF. The DNA for the CDR3 is TGTGCCAGCATGGGACAGCTAGGTGAGCAGTTCTTC.

J is TRBJ2-7 and V is TRBV5-1, with TRBD1 matching 9 bases. The CDR3 consists of 17 residues. With V trimmed by 2 bases and J by 4 bases, 13 bases remained unmatched. Per the germline V gene, CDR1 is SGHRS and CDR2 is YFSETQ. The DNA of the CDR3 is TGCGCCAGCAGCTTTTTCGGCCCGACAGGGGGTTCATACGAGCAGTACTTC. It codes for CASSFFGPTGGSYEQYF.

This sequence joins TRBV12-3 or TRBV12-4 and TRBJ1-3, with TRBD1 as a possible D gene (6 bases). Trimming pared 10 bases from V and 0 bases from J, leaving 10 bases between. This CDR3 region has 13 residues. This chain's CDR3 is CATDRSSGNTIYF. CDR3 DNA sequence: TGTGCCACCGACAGGTCCTCTGGAAACACCATATATTTT.

There are many counts of this clonotype. V is TRBV7-6 and J is TRBJ2-3, with no clear D. V lost 1 base, J lost 5 bases, and 10 bases lay in between. The CDR3 loop spans 14 amino acids. The germline CDR1 and CDR2 sequences are SGHVS and FNYEAQ. CDR3 residues: CASSLDVLGDTQYF. The CDR3 DNA reads TGTGCCAGCAGCTTAGACGTCCTGGGAGATACGCAGTATTTT.

In this sample, this clonotype turned up many times. The chain couples TRBV5-6 to TRBJ2-3, with no clear D. The CDR3 is made up of 14 amino acids. CDR1 and CDR2 from the germline V gene are SGHDT and YYEEEE. V gave up 0 bases and J gave up 1 base, with 6 bases separating them. CDR3 in amino acids: CASSLDQGTDTQYF. CDR3 in DNA: TGTGCCAGCAGCTTGGACCAGGGCACAGATACGCAGTATTTT.

This clonotype has a count of ten or more. The chain links TRBV25-1 to TRBJ1-2; perhaps TRBD1 as D (5 bases). V shed 2 bases and J shed 6 bases, with 10 bases lying between them. Germline V gives CDR1 MGHDK, CDR2 SYGVNS. This CDR3 region has 13 residues. The chain's CDR3 is CASSEVWGDGYTF. CDR3 nucleotides: TGTGCCAGCAGTGAAGTCTGGGGGGATGGCTACACCTTC.

The V call is TRBV11-2, the J call TRBJ2-1, with D uncertain. The CDR3 length is 13 residues. V gave up 0 bases and J gave up 15 bases, with 15 bases separating them. The germline gives CDR1 SGHAT, CDR2 FQNNGV. CDR3 region: CASSLDRKLGPFF. In DNA form, the CDR3 reads TGTGCCAGCAGCTTAGATCGGAAACTTGGGCCGTTCTTC. The full variable domain, its missing parts supplied by reference TRBV11-2 and TRBJ2-1, is EAGVAQSPRYKIIEKRQSVAFWCNPISGHATLYWYQQILGQGPKLLIQFQNNGVVDDSQLPKDRFSAERLKGVDSTLKIQPAKLEDSAVYLCASSLDRKLGPFFGPGTRLTVL.

This clonotype was counted ten times or more. The V and J genes are TRBV20-1 and TRBJ2-1; D might be TRBD2 (5 bases). CDR1 is DFQATT, CDR2 SNEGSKA, per germline (reference sequence). The CDR3 is made up of 13 amino acids. V was trimmed by 6 bases and J by 3 bases, leaving 12 bases between them. The CDR3 reads CSAPGLGYNEQFF. CDR3 in DNA: TGCAGTGCCCCCGGACTGGGCTACAATGAGCAGTTCTTC.

The V gene is TRBV11-2, the J gene TRBJ2-3, with 15 bases lining up with TRBD2. This CDR3 is 15 amino acids long. The germline V gene has CDR1 SGHAT and CDR2 FQNNGV. J gave up 4 bases and V 4 bases, and 0 bases lay outside the gene matches. For the CDR3, the DNA is TGTGCCAGCAGCTGGACTAGCGGGAGGGCAGATACGCAGTATTTT. This gives the protein CASSWTSGRADTQYF.

With regard to this clonotype: An end of the junction differs from the germline gene, which may be a read error. The chain carries TRBV29-1 and TRBJ2-1; tentative D call: TRBD2 (5 bases). This CDR3 is 13 amino acids long. CDR1 and CDR2 (germline): SQVTM, ANQGSEA. CDR3 region: CSVEDRRTAYGVF. DNA for the CDR3: TGCAGCGTTGAAGATCGCCGGACGGCTTACGGGGTCTTC.

This clonotype was counted ten times or more. The chain carries TRBV12-3 or TRBV12-4 and TRBJ2-2; no clear D gene. V shed 5 bases and J shed 1 base, with 5 bases lying between them. CDR3 size: 13 residues. The CDR3 region is CASSPRNTGELFF. Written as DNA, the CDR3 is TGTGCCAGCAGTCCAAGGAACACCGGGGAGCTGTTTTTT.

The sample holds many counts of this clonotype. The J gene is TRBJ1-1, the V gene TRBV18; no reliable D call. Between the trimmed V and J ends, which lost 0 bases and 1 base, there was a span of 9 bases. The CDR3 spans 15 residues. The germline V gene has CDR1 KGHSH and CDR2 LQKENI. The CDR3, as DNA: TGTGCCAGCTCACCACCGTTCGCGTCGAACACTGAAGCTTTCTTT. It specifies CASSPPFASNTEAFF.

This clonotype showed up just a few times. The junction departs from germline at one end; a sequencing error may be responsible. This chain links TRBV6-5 with TRBJ2-3; D ambiguous. Germline CDR1 MNHEY, CDR2 SVGAGI. The length of the CDR3 is 13 residues. This CDR3 is CVSSYGSTDTQYF. The CDR3 bases are TGTGTCAGCAGTTACGGGAGCACAGATACGCAGTATTTT.

This clonotype has just a few counts. The chain combines TRBV7-2 with TRBJ2-7, with D hard to call. Germline-derived CDR1 and CDR2 are SGHTA and FQGNSA. The length of the CDR3 is 15 residues. Trimming shortened V by 6 bases and J by 0 bases, and 15 bases separated the two germline ends. CDR3 sequence: CASSVGISPSYEQYF. CDR3 DNA sequence: TGTGCCAGCAGTGTGGGGATCTCCCCCTCCTACGAGCAGTACTTC.

This clonotype was observed a handful of times. The V call is TRBV20-1, the J call TRBJ1-6, with unresolved D. The CDR3 extends over 15 amino acids. V was pared by 1 base and J by 1 base, with 8 bases between. Germline-derived CDR1 and CDR2 are DFQATT and SNEGSKA (reference sequence). The CDR3 DNA is TGCAGTGCTAGAGCGTCCGAATCCTATAATTCACCCCTCCACTTT. Translated, it gives CSARASESYNSPLHF.

This chain uses TRBV6-1 with TRBJ2-7; TRBD2 aligns across 7 bases. CDR1 and CDR2 (germline): MNHNS, SASEGT. This CDR3 has 16 amino acids. Trimming cost V 1 base and J 6 bases; bases outside gene matches: 12. In DNA, the CDR3 is TGTGCCAGCAGTGAAGGTCTAGCGGTTGGTGGAGTCGAGCAGTACTTC. Amino acids: CASSEGLAVGGVEQYF.

This clonotype occurred a few times. The V call is TRBV29-1, the J call TRBJ1-6; TRBD1 matches at 9 bases. Germline values: CDR1 SQVTM, CDR2 ANQGSEA. The CDR3 has 13 residues. V trimming: 7 bases; J trimming: 7 bases; junction bases outside the gene matches: 5. CDR3 DNA: TGCAGCGCAACGACAGGGGGGAATTCACCCCTCCACTTT. This codes for CSATTGGNSPLHF.

This clonotype was seen more than once but under ten times. J is TRBJ2-1 and V is TRBV10-3; D possibly corresponds to TRBD2 (6 bases). Looked up from germline, CDR1 is ENHRY and CDR2 is SYGVKD. The V end lost 6 bases, the J end lost 8 bases, and 17 bases lay between the germline ends. The CDR3 contains 14 residues. The CDR3 DNA is TGTGCCATCAGCCTCGGACTAACGGGAGATGAGCAGTTCTTC. Residues: CAISLGLTGDEQFF.

This clonotype was counted only a few times. The chain uses TRBV6-5 and TRBJ2-7; D unclear. Per the germline V gene, CDR1 is MNHEY and CDR2 is SVGAGI. The CDR3 extends over 13 amino acids. Trimming removed 6 bases from V and 6 bases from J, with 15 bases in between. The CDR3, as DNA: TGTGCCAGCAGACGTTCCATAGCAAGCGAGCAGTACTTC. Translated: CASRRSIASEQYF.

V is TRBV29-1 and J is TRBJ2-1; D unclear. Trimming left V 6 bases short and J 1 base short, with 7 bases between. This CDR3 is built from 12 residues. Germline lookup yields CDR1 SQVTM and CDR2 ANQGSEA. The CDR3 DNA is TGCAGCGTCGATGGTTCCTACAATGAGCAGTTCTTC. Protein sequence: CSVDGSYNEQFF.

This clonotype has at least ten counts. The V gene is TRBV18, the J gene TRBJ2-3; 8 positions match TRBD1. Germline CDR1 is KGHSH and CDR2 is LQKENI. This CDR3 has 16 residues. V lost 3 bases and J lost 6; bases outside the gene matches: 11. The CDR3 DNA reads TGTGCCAGCTCACCCCGCGGAGAACAGGGGGTGGATACGCAGTATTTT. Its protein product is CASSPRGEQGVDTQYF.

V is TRBV25-1 and J is TRBJ1-4; TRBD1 is a possible D gene (6 bases). CDR1 and CDR2 (germline): MGHDK, SYGVNS. The CDR3 spans 16 residues. Trimming pared 1 base from V and 5 bases from J, leaving 14 bases between. Here the CDR3 DNA reads TGTGCCAGCAGTGAATCGGCCTTTCAGGGGAATGAAAAACTGTTTTTT. Its translation: CASSESAFQGNEKLFF.

In its sample, this clonotype was seen a few times. The CDR3 loop reads CASSLAVQSSYEQYF. CDR3 DNA: TGTGCCAGCAGCTTAGCGGTGCAGAGCTCCTACGAGCAGTACTTC. The chain is built from TRBV7-2 and TRBJ2-7; unclear D gene. CDR1 is SGHTA, CDR2 FQGNSA, per germline. CDR3 length: 15 residues. Trimming stripped 0 bases from V and 0 bases from J, with 9 bases between.

V is TRBV20-1 and J is TRBJ2-7; the D gene is possibly TRBD2 (6 bases). The germline V gene has CDR1 DFQATT and CDR2 SNEGSKA (reference sequence). The CDR3 runs 13 residues. Trimming pared 6 bases from V and 2 bases from J, leaving 14 bases between. The CDR3 DNA is TGCAGTGCAAGTGGGGGAGGCCCCTACGAGCAGTACTTC. It yields the protein CSASGGGPYEQYF.

This clonotype was recorded a few times. The rearrangement links TRBV18 to TRBJ2-7; 7 bases map to TRBD1. CDR1 is KGHSH, CDR2 LQKENI, per germline. The V and J ends lost 3 bases and 3 bases, in that order; junction bases with no gene match: 2. CDR3 length equals 13 residues. Here the CDR3 DNA reads TGTGCCAGCTCACCCGGGACAGTCTACGAGCAGTACTTC. It is translated as CASSPGTVYEQYF.